This T cell receptor (beta chain) originates from a study of shared clonotypes between healthy human individuals. Sequenced by immunoSEQ multiplex PCR; TCRdb stores in-frame clones only, minus some. Among 2 million to 2.5 million clones listed, approximately 90% were seen once. In the CD4+ fraction, cells were divided into CD45RA+ naive and CD45RA-negative memory subsets. This clone was observed a few times. The CDR3 covers 15 residues. Trimming took off 6 bases at V and 3 bases at J, with 14 bases between the two ends. Germline V lookup: CDR1 MDHEN, CDR2 SYDVKM. The clonotype originates from a man between 18 and 29 years old in good health. Some clones in this sample may be carry-over from other donors' samples. This chain connects TRBV28 to TRBJ1-4; maybe TRBD1 (6 bases). Sequencing input: naive CD4+ T cells from PBMCs. Specified subset: CD45RA+ positively selected. The CDR3 DNA reads as TGTGCCAGCAGATCTTCAGGGGCTTCTAATGAAAAACTGTTTTTT. It codes for CASRSSGASNEKLFF.